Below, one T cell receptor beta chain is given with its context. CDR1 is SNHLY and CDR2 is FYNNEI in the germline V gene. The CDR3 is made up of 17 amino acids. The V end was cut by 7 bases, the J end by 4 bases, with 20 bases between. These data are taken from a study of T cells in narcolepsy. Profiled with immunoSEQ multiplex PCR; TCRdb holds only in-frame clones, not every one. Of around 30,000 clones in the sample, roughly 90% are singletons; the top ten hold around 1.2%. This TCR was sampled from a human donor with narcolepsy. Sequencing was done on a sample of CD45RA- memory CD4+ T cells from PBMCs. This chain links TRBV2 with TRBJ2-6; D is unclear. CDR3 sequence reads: CASILLTDLSGANVLTF. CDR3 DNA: TGTGCCAGCATCCTCTTGACGGACCTTTCGGGGGCCAACGTCCTGACTTTC.